The 21 T cell receptor beta chains listed next were all sequenced from one sample in a study of siplizumab effects on memory and regulatory T cells. In the mixed lymphocyte reaction, cells were cocultured for 5 to 6 days at 37°C. TCRdb's copy holds only in-frame clones and misses some; the assay was immunoSEQ multiplex PCR. This table has 9,500 to 11,000 clones, 40% to 55% appearing once. No antigen is known for these receptors. Sequencing was performed on CFSE-low (dividing) CD4+ T cells sorted from an allogeneic mixed lymphocyte reaction. The source is a human donor in good health; the cells came from an allogeneic mixed lymphocyte reaction.

This clone is medium-sized (0.01 to 0.1%) within its sample. The rearrangement links TRBV11-2 to TRBJ1-2, with D tentatively TRBD1 (6 bases). The germline gives CDR1 SGHAT, CDR2 FQNNGV. The CDR3 extends over 17 amino acids. Trimming took 5 bases from V and 7 from J, leaving 26 bases between them. The CDR3 reads CASSPYSPTDRRGGYTF. The DNA of the CDR3 is TGTGCCAGCAGCCCATATTCCCCAACCGACAGGAGAGGTGGCTACACCTTC.

This clone was counted only a few times. The rearrangement joins TRBV5-1 to TRBJ2-2; the D is unclear. This CDR3 region has 15 residues. V lost 1 base to trimming and J lost 5 bases, with 12 bases between them. Germline V gene lookup returns CDR1 SGHRS and CDR2 YFSETQ. As DNA, the CDR3 is TGCGCCAGCAGCTTGTTGCAGGTGAAAACCGGGGAGCTGTTTTTT. Residues: CASSLLQVKTGELFF.

This rearrangement joins TRBV18 to TRBJ2-1; D ambiguous. V lost 6 bases to trimming and J lost 7 bases, with 10 bases between them. Germline V lookup: CDR1 KGHSH, CDR2 LQKENI. The CDR3 consists of 12 residues. The DNA for the CDR3 is TGTGCCAGCTCCCTTGGACGAAATGAGCAGTTCTTC. Amino acid sequence: CASSLGRNEQFF.

The chain links TRBV6-5 to TRBJ1-1; D is undetermined. In germline, CDR1 is MNHEY, CDR2 SVGAGI. The CDR3 consists of 14 residues. Between the trimmed V and J ends, which lost 5 bases and 1 base, there was a span of 11 bases. The CDR3 here is CASSDGLGNTEAFF. The CDR3 coding sequence is TGTGCCAGCAGTGATGGACTGGGGAACACTGAAGCTTTCTTT.

The V gene is TRBV28, the J gene TRBJ1-4; a possible D gene is TRBD1 (5 bases). CDR1 is MDHEN and CDR2 is SYDVKM in the germline V gene. The V and J ends lost 4 bases and 2 bases respectively, with 8 bases between them. The CDR3 runs 14 residues. CDR3 in amino acids: CASSWAGTNEKLFF. DNA of the CDR3: TGTGCCAGCAGTTGGGCAGGGACTAATGAAAAACTGTTTTTT. The variable domain in full, completed from reference TRBV28 and TRBJ1-4, reads DVKVTQSSRYLVKRTGEKVFLECVQDMDHENMFWYRQDPGLGLRLIYFSYDVKMKEKGDIPEGYSVSREKKERFSLILESASTNQTSMYLCASSWAGTNEKLFFGSGTQLSVL.

The V call is TRBV5-4, the J call TRBJ2-7, with 11 nucleotides matching TRBD2. The germline CDR1 and CDR2 sequences are SGHNT and YYREEE (reference sequence). The CDR3 spans 13 residues. J was trimmed by 7 bases and V by 7 bases; bases with no gene match: 7. CDR3 DNA: TGTGCCAGCGAGGGACTAGCGGACGAGGAGCAGTACTTC. This codes for CASEGLADEEQYF.

The rearrangement uses TRBV15 and TRBJ1-1; D gene ambiguous. Germline CDR1 LNHNV, CDR2 YYDKDF (reference sequence). The ends were cut back, 4 bases at V and 10 bases at J, with 16 bases in the middle. This CDR3 has 13 amino acids. CDR3 nucleotides: TGTGCCACCAGCATTAATAGGGCGCTTGGAGCTTTCTTT. Translating it yields CATSINRALGAFF.

The rearrangement links TRBV10-3 to TRBJ1-1, with a weak D call TRBD1 (6 bases). Trimming took off 10 bases at V and 2 bases at J, with 17 bases between the two ends. The length of the CDR3 is 14 residues. Germline assignment: CDR1 ENHRY and CDR2 SYGVKD. This chain's CDR3 is CATRTAGENTEAFF. CDR3 coding DNA: TGTGCCACCAGGACAGCCGGGGAAAACACTGAAGCTTTCTTT.

The V call is TRBV5-1, the J call TRBJ1-2, with 7 bases fitting TRBD1. Germline assignment: CDR1 SGHRS and CDR2 YFSETQ. V shed 0 bases, J shed 8 bases, and the junction held 4 bases outside the gene matches. The CDR3 consists of 13 residues. This CDR3 is CASSLADREGYTF. The DNA for the CDR3 is TGCGCCAGCAGCTTGGCCGACAGGGAGGGCTACACCTTC.

J is TRBJ2-5 and V is TRBV28; no clear D gene. V dropped 1 base and J dropped 1 base, with 7 bases sitting between them. Germline values: CDR1 MDHEN, CDR2 SYDVKM. The CDR3 has 14 residues. In DNA, the CDR3 is TGTGCCAGCAGTTTATCCTTTGCCCAAGAGACCCAGTACTTC. Protein: CASSLSFAQETQYF.

The chain recombines TRBV6-5 with TRBJ2-7; D gene uncertain. The germline gives CDR1 MNHEY, CDR2 SVGAGI. This CDR3 has 14 residues. The V end lost 5 bases, the J end lost 2 bases, and 13 bases lay between the germline ends. The CDR3 loop is CASSPVGLPYEQYF. CDR3 nucleotide sequence: TGTGCCAGCAGTCCAGTAGGGCTGCCCTACGAGCAGTACTTC.

This rearrangement joins TRBV21-1 to TRBJ2-2; TRBD1, the table's D call, was not compared with the DNA. TRBV21-1 is noted as a pseudogene. The length of the CDR3 is 15 residues. The CDR3 bases are TGTGCCAGCCCGAACAGGACAGGGAATACCGGGGAGCTGTTTTTT. This encodes CASPNRTGNTGELFF.

The rearrangement uses TRBV5-1 and TRBJ2-3; tentative D call: TRBD2 (5 bases). V lost 5 bases to trimming and J lost 0 bases, with 16 bases between them. The CDR3 loop spans 16 amino acids. Per the germline V gene, CDR1 is SGHRS and CDR2 is YFSETQ. CDR3 in DNA: TGCGCCAGCAGGAAACGCACCAGGAGGAGCACAGATACGCAGTATTTT. Translation: CASRKRTRRSTDTQYF.

The chain recombines TRBV5-1 with TRBJ2-1, with a weak D call TRBD2 (5 bases). With 4 bases removed from V and 0 bases from J, the gap between germline ends came to 8 bases. The V gene's germline CDR1 is SGHRS and CDR2 YFSETQ. The length of the CDR3 is 14 residues. As DNA, the CDR3 is TGCGCCAGCAGCGTCGGGAACTCCTACAATGAGCAGTTCTTC. Translating gives CASSVGNSYNEQFF.

Of note for this clone: A read error is possible here, since a much larger clone lies one base away. This same CDR3 is encoded by further DNA sequences in the sample. The chain uses TRBV9 and TRBJ1-1; D uncertain. Germline lookup yields CDR1 SGDLS and CDR2 YYNGEE. The CDR3 spans 14 residues. The CDR3 DNA is TGCGCCAGCAGCGTATTCCCGACCGACACTGAAGCTTTCTTT. Its protein is CASSVFPTDTEAFF. Together with reference TRBV9 and TRBJ1-1, the CDR3 gives the full variable domain: DSGVTQTPKHLITATGQRVTLRCSPRSGDLSVYWYQQSLDQGLQFLIQYYNGEERAKGNILERFSAQQFPDLHSELNLSSLELGDSALYFCASSVFPTDTEAFFGQGTRLTVV.

The V call is TRBV7-8, the J call TRBJ2-1, with D possibly matching TRBD2 (5 bases). There are 17 residues in the CDR3. CDR1 and CDR2 (germline): SGHVS, FQNEAQ. The V end was cut by 5 bases, the J end by 5 bases, with 22 bases between. Here the CDR3 DNA reads TGTGCCAGCAGCCCAACGCGGCGGCTAGCATTCGACAATGAGCAGTTCTTC. Translating it yields CASSPTRRLAFDNEQFF.

This clone was seen more than once but under ten times. Germline is not matched at one junction end, which may reflect a read error. The chain is built from TRBV5-1 and TRBJ1-1, with D perhaps matching TRBD1 (5 bases). CDR3 size: 12 residues. Germline V gene lookup returns CDR1 SGHRS and CDR2 YFSETQ. As DNA, the CDR3 is TGTGCCAGCAGCTTAGGCAGGGTAGCAGCTTTCTTT. This translates into CASSLGRVAAFF. The full variable domain, its missing parts supplied by reference TRBV5-1 and TRBJ1-1, is KAGVTQTPRYLIKTRGQQVTLSCSPISGHRSVSWYQQTPGQGLQFLFEYFSETQRNKGNFPGRFSGRQFSNSRSEMNVSTLELGDSALYLCASSLGRVAAFFGQGTRLTVV.

The rearrangement uses TRBV5-1 and TRBJ1-4, with D perhaps matching TRBD1 (5 bases). V was cut by 0 bases and J by 8 bases, with 14 bases left in between. This CDR3 region has 15 residues. Per the germline V gene, CDR1 is SGHRS and CDR2 is YFSETQ. CDR3 region: CASSLDSRVGEKLFF. The CDR3 DNA reads TGCGCCAGCAGCTTGGACTCCAGGGTCGGGGAAAAACTGTTTTTT.

V usage is TRBV11-2 and J usage is TRBJ1-2; a possible D gene is TRBD1 (5 bases). V lost 1 base and J lost 0, with 12 bases in between. From germline, CDR1 is SGHAT and CDR2 FQNNGV. The CDR3 covers 16 residues. The CDR3 loop reads CASSLAPTDSNYGYTF. CDR3 sequence (DNA): TGTGCCAGCAGCTTAGCGCCGACAGACTCTAACTATGGCTACACCTTC.

The rearrangement uses TRBV9 and TRBJ1-2, with D unresolved. V was cut by 3 bases and J by 3 bases, with 15 bases left in between. The CDR3 covers 15 residues. The V gene's germline CDR1 is SGDLS and CDR2 YYNGEE. CDR3 sequence: CASSGREGFDYGYTF. CDR3 DNA sequence: TGTGCCAGCAGCGGGAGGGAGGGCTTCGACTATGGCTACACCTTC.

This clone was seen a few times. This chain links TRBV11-2 with TRBJ1-3, with TRBD1 matching over 8 bases. Trimming took 4 bases from V and 0 from J; bases not matched to a gene: 8. Looked up from germline, CDR1 is SGHAT and CDR2 is FQNNGV. The CDR3 consists of 17 residues. The CDR3 region is CASSYQGAKSSGNTIYF. In DNA form, the CDR3 reads TGTGCCAGCAGCTATCAGGGGGCGAAGAGCTCTGGAAACACCATATATTTT.